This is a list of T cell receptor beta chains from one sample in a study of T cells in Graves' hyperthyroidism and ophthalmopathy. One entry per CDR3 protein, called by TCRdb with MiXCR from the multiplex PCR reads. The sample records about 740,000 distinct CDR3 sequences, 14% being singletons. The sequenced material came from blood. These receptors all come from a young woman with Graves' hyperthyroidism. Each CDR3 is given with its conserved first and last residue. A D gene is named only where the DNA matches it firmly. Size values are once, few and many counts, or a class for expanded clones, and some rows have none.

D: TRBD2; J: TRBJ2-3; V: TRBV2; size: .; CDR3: CASREGLAGEGDTQYF; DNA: TGTGCCAGCAGAGAGGGGCTAGCGGGAGAAGGGGATACGCAGTATTTT
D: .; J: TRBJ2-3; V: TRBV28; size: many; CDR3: CASSLEALTDTQYF; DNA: TGTGCCAGCAGTTTAGAGGCCTTGACAGATACGCAGTATTTT
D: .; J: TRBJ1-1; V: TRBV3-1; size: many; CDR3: CASSDGQRGPEAFF; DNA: TGTGCCAGCAGCGACGGACAGCGAGGGCCTGAAGCTTTCTTT
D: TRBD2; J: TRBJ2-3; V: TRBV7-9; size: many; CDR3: CASSFLLAGGLEDTQYF; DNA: TGTGCCAGCAGCTTTCTCTTAGCGGGAGGGCTAGAAGATACGCAGTATTTT
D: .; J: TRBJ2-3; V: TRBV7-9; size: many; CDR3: CASSLLAGRTDTQYF; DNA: TGTGCCAGCAGCTTATTGGCGGGCCGCACAGATACGCAGTATTTT
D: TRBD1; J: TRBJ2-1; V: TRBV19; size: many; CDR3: CASKAGGVNEQFF; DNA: TGTGCCAGTAAGGCAGGGGGCGTGAATGAGCAGTTCTTC
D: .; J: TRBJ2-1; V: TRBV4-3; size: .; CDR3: CASSPRSSSYNEQFF; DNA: TGCGCCAGCAGCCCCAGGTCCTCCTCCTACAATGAGCAGTTCTTC
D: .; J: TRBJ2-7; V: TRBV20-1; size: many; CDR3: CSARGWTAASYEQYF; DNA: TGCAGTGCTAGAGGGTGGACGGCCGCCTCCTACGAGCAGTACTTC
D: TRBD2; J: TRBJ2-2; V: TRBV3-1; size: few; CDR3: CASSQEGWGLALNTGELFF; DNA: TGTGCCAGCAGCCAAGAAGGTTGGGGACTAGCGCTGAACACCGGGGAGCTGTTTTTT
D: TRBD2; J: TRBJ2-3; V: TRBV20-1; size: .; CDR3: CSARTSGALTDTQYF; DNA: TGCAGTGCTAGGACTAGCGGAGCCCTCACAGATACGCAGTATTTT
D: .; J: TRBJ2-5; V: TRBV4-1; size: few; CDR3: CASSPGTPWVETQYF; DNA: TGCGCCAGCAGCCCCGGGACCCCCTGGGTGGAGACCCAGTACTTC
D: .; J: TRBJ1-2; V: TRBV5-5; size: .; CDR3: CASSPPVANYGYTF; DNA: TGTGCCAGCAGCCCCCCAGTCGCTAACTATGGCTACACCTTC
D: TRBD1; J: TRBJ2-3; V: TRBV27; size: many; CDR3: CASGRDRAHIMTSTDTQYF; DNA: TGTGCCAGCGGCCGGGACAGGGCCCATATCATGACTAGCACAGATACGCAGTATTTT
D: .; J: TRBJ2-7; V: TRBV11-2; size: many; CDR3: CASSLVQDSSYEQYF; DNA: TGTGCCAGCAGCTTGGTACAGGACAGCTCCTACGAGCAGTACTTC
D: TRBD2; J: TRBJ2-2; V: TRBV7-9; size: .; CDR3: CASSISGSRSGELFF; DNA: TGTGCCAGCAGTATTAGCGGGAGTCGTTCCGGGGAGCTGTTTTTT
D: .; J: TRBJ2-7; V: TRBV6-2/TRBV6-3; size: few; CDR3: CATTGYYEQYF; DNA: TGTGCCACTACCGGTTACTACGAGCAGTACTTC
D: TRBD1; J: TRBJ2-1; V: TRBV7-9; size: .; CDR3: CASSSRTGEDYNEQFF; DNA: TGTGCCAGCAGCTCCCGGACAGGGGAGGACTACAATGAGCAGTTCTTC
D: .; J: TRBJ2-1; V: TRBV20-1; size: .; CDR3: CSAMGTQASVYNEQFF; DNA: TGCAGTGCCATGGGGACACAGGCCTCGGTCTACAATGAGCAGTTCTTC
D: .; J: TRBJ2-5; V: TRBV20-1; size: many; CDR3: CSARDTGAPIGSQYF; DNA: TGCAGTGCTAGAGATACCGGCGCCCCAATTGGTAGCCAGTACTTC
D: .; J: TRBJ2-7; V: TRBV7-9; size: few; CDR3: CASSLAHSQPVQYF; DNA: TGTGCCAGCAGCTTAGCGCACTCGCAGCCGGTGCAGTACTTC
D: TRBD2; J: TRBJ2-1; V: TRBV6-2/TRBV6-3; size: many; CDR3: CASRRGLAGGGNEQFF; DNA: TGTGCCAGCAGACGGGGACTAGCGGGAGGTGGCAATGAGCAGTTCTTC
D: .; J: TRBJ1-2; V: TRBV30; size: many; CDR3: CAWRITGAGTTGGYTF; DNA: TGTGCCTGGAGGATTACGGGTGCGGGGACCACTGGTGGCTACACCTTC
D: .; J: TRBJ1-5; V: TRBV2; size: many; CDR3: CASGDAGNQPQHF; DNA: TGTGCCAGCGGAGATGCCGGCAATCAGCCCCAGCATTTT
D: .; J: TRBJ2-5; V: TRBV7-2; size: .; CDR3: CASSLDHSGTQYF; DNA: TGTGCCAGCAGCTTAGACCACTCGGGGACCCAGTACTTC
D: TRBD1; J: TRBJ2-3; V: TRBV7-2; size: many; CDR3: CASSNRQGSVSADTQYF; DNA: TGTGCCAGCAGCAACAGACAGGGGTCGGTCTCCGCAGATACGCAGTATTTT
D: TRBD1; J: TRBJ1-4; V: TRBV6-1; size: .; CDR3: CASSAFMEGQANEKLFF; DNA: TGTGCCAGCAGTGCTTTCATGGAGGGACAGGCTAATGAAAAACTGTTTTTT
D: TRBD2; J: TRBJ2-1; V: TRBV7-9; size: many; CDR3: CASSLLAGEAYNEQFF; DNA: TGTGCCAGCAGCTTACTCGCGGGGGAGGCTTACAATGAGCAGTTCTTC
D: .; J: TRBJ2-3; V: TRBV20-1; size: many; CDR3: CSASEPGTDTQYF; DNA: TGCAGTGCCTCCGAACCAGGCACAGATACGCAGTATTTT
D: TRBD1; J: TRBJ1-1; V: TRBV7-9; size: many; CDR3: CASRIRGDLNTEAFF; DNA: TGTGCCAGCAGGATCAGGGGGGACTTGAACACTGAAGCTTTCTTT
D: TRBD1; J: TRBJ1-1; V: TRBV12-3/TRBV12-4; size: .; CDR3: CASSPTTGGLTEAFF; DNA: TGTGCCAGCAGTCCTACGACAGGGGGTCTCACTGAAGCTTTCTTT
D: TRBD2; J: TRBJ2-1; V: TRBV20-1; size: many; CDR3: CSARRSSGPNNEQFF; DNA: TGCAGTGCTCGTCGGTCTAGCGGGCCTAACAATGAGCAGTTCTTC
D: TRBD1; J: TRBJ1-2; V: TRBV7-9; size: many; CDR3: CASSYDRGRFGYTF; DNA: TGTGCCAGCAGCTACGACAGGGGGCGTTTTGGCTACACCTTC
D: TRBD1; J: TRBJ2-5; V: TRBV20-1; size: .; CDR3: CSARSAPGTGEETQYF; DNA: TGCAGTGCTAGATCAGCTCCCGGGACAGGGGAAGAGACCCAGTACTTC
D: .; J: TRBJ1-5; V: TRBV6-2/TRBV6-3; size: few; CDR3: CASSYAGLSQPQHF; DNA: TGTGCCAGCAGTTACGCTGGGCTAAGTCAGCCCCAGCATTTT
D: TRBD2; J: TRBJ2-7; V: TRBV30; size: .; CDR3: CAWTSGPAQQYF; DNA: TGTGCCTGGACTAGCGGGCCCGCACAGCAGTACTTC
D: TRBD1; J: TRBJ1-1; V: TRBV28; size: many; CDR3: CASSLLTGGGPNTEAFF; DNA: TGTGCCAGCAGTTTACTGACAGGGGGCGGACCGAACACTGAAGCTTTCTTT
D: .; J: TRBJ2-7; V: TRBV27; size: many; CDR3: CASSFSPAAFSYEQYF; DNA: TGTGCCAGCAGTTTCTCCCCCGCAGCGTTCTCCTACGAGCAGTACTTC
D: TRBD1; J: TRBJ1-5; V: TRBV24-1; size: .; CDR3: CATSDSGTDNQPQHF; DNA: TGTGCCACCAGTGATTCTGGGACAGATAATCAGCCCCAGCATTTT
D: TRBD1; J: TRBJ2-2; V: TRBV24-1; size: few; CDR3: CATSDSRQGGTGELFF; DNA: TGTGCCACCAGTGATTCAAGACAGGGGGGGACCGGGGAGCTGTTTTTT
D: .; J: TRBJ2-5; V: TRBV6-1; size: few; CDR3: CASSEEGWTSPRRETQYF; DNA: TGTGCCAGCAGTGAAGAGGGGTGGACAAGTCCCCGACGAGAGACCCAGTACTTC
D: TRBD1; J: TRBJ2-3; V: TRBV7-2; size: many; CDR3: CASSLRGQGRGDTQYF; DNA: TGTGCCAGCAGCTTAAGGGGACAGGGTCGTGGAGATACGCAGTATTTT
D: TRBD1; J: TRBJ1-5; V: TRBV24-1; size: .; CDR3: CATSDNGQGRGQPQHF; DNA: TGTGCCACCAGTGATAACGGACAGGGTCGTGGTCAGCCCCAGCATTTT
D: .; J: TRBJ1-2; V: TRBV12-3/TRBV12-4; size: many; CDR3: CASSLYRGNRGYTF; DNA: TGTGCCAGCAGTTTATATCGGGGAAACCGTGGCTACACCTTC
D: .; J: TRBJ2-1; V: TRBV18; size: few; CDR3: CASSLSGAAFNEQFF; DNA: TGTGCCAGCTCCCTGAGCGGTGCTGCGTTTAATGAGCAGTTCTTC
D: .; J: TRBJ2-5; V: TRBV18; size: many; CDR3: CASSLGQTQETQYF; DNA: TGTGCCAGCTCCCTAGGACAAACCCAAGAGACCCAGTACTTC
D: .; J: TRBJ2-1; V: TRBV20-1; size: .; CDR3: CSALGPPGTYNEQFF; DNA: TGCAGTGCCTTAGGTCCGCCGGGAACCTACAATGAGCAGTTCTTC
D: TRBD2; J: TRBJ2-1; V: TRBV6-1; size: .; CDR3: CASRSSGRAGNEQFF; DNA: TGTGCCAGCAGATCCAGCGGGAGGGCCGGCAATGAGCAGTTCTTC
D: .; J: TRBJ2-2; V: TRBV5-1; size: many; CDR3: CASSFLEPAGTGELFF; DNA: TGCGCCAGCAGCTTCCTGGAGCCTGCCGGGACCGGGGAGCTGTTTTTT
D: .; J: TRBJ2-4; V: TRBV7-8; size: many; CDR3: CASSFAVVGNIQYF; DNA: TGTGCCAGCAGCTTTGCGGTGGTGGGAAACATTCAGTACTTC